This paragraph covers one TCR beta chain sequence. No antigen is known for it. No clone much larger than this one lies a single base away; base qualities are absent. To demonstrate the VDJtools post-analysis software, TCR beta repertoires were profiled from the peripheral blood of 13 young patients with multiple sclerosis. Multiple sclerosis patients were children and adolescents aged roughly 6 to 17 years. The record originates from a study of post-analysis software for immune sequencing data (dated by TCRdb to between 2014 and 2017). About the full investigation: Recorded disease courses included relapsing-remitting, secondary progressive and progressive-relapsing multiple sclerosis, with some patients lacking subtype annotation. The patient repertoires were compared against about a dozen previously published healthy control repertoires obtained from donors aged about 6 to 26 years. A subset of samples was prepared in parallel using single-end sample barcoding, then pooled and co-amplified after Illumina adapter ligation.

The library was obtained by PCR. Sequencing was performed on an Illumina HiSeq 2500. Unique molecular identifiers were incorporated into TCR beta cDNA libraries to reduce PCR and sequencing biases. Per 1 to 10 million input T cells, approximately 500,000 cDNA molecules were obtained, such that each molecule approximated one T cell. The same protocol used for the earlier healthy control dataset was applied to prepare and sequence the patient libraries. Samples belonging to the same batch were prepared together, multiplexed and sequenced on a shared HiSeq lane. Per the authors' processing: MIGEC was used to process the raw barcoded reads, and molecular identifier groups with only a single read were discarded before consensus assembly and CDR3 extraction. VDJtools was used for post-analysis of the clonotype tables, and diversity was normalized by down-sampling every dataset to the size of the smallest sample. To correct batch-related cross-sample contamination, repertoire overlap clustering matched CDR3 amino acid sequences but not nucleotide sequences. TCRdb itself trimmed the public reads at Q25 with fastp, ran MiXCR and retained productive beta chains. Entries are consolidated by CDR3 protein sequence, retaining the most common genes and DNA. In this record, the V and J calls reflect TCRdb's handling and not the investigators' own analysis. This sample has about 800,000 distinct CDR3 sequences in its table, and 25% to 30% of those were observed once. Of the sample, around 0.6% is held by the ten largest clones.

Here is what the overall study found, with its caveats: Normalized Chao1 diversity was significantly lower in multiple sclerosis patients than controls, suggesting substantial peripheral T-cell clonal expansion. The multiple sclerosis patient group was slightly younger than the control group. Direct clustering with F measure revealed strong co-clustering of samples prepared in the same batch, which led to a batch-effect correction.

This TCR derives from a girl under 18 with multiple sclerosis. Sequencing was carried out using blood.

CDR3 reads: CASSQDFSRAIEQFF. In nucleotides, the sequence is TGCGCCAGCAGCCAAGATTTTTCAAGAGCGATTGAGCAGTTCTTC. Here the chain combines TRBV4-3 and TRBJ2-1; confidence is insufficient to name the D gene. The germline V gene provides CDR1 LGHNA and CDR2 YSLEER. V was cut back by 0 bases and J by 9 bases, leaving a gap of 15 bases between them. Including the terminal cysteine and phenylalanine, the CDR3 comprises 15 residues. Of all the DNA, just the CDR3 is kept, 45 bases in frame from base 1.